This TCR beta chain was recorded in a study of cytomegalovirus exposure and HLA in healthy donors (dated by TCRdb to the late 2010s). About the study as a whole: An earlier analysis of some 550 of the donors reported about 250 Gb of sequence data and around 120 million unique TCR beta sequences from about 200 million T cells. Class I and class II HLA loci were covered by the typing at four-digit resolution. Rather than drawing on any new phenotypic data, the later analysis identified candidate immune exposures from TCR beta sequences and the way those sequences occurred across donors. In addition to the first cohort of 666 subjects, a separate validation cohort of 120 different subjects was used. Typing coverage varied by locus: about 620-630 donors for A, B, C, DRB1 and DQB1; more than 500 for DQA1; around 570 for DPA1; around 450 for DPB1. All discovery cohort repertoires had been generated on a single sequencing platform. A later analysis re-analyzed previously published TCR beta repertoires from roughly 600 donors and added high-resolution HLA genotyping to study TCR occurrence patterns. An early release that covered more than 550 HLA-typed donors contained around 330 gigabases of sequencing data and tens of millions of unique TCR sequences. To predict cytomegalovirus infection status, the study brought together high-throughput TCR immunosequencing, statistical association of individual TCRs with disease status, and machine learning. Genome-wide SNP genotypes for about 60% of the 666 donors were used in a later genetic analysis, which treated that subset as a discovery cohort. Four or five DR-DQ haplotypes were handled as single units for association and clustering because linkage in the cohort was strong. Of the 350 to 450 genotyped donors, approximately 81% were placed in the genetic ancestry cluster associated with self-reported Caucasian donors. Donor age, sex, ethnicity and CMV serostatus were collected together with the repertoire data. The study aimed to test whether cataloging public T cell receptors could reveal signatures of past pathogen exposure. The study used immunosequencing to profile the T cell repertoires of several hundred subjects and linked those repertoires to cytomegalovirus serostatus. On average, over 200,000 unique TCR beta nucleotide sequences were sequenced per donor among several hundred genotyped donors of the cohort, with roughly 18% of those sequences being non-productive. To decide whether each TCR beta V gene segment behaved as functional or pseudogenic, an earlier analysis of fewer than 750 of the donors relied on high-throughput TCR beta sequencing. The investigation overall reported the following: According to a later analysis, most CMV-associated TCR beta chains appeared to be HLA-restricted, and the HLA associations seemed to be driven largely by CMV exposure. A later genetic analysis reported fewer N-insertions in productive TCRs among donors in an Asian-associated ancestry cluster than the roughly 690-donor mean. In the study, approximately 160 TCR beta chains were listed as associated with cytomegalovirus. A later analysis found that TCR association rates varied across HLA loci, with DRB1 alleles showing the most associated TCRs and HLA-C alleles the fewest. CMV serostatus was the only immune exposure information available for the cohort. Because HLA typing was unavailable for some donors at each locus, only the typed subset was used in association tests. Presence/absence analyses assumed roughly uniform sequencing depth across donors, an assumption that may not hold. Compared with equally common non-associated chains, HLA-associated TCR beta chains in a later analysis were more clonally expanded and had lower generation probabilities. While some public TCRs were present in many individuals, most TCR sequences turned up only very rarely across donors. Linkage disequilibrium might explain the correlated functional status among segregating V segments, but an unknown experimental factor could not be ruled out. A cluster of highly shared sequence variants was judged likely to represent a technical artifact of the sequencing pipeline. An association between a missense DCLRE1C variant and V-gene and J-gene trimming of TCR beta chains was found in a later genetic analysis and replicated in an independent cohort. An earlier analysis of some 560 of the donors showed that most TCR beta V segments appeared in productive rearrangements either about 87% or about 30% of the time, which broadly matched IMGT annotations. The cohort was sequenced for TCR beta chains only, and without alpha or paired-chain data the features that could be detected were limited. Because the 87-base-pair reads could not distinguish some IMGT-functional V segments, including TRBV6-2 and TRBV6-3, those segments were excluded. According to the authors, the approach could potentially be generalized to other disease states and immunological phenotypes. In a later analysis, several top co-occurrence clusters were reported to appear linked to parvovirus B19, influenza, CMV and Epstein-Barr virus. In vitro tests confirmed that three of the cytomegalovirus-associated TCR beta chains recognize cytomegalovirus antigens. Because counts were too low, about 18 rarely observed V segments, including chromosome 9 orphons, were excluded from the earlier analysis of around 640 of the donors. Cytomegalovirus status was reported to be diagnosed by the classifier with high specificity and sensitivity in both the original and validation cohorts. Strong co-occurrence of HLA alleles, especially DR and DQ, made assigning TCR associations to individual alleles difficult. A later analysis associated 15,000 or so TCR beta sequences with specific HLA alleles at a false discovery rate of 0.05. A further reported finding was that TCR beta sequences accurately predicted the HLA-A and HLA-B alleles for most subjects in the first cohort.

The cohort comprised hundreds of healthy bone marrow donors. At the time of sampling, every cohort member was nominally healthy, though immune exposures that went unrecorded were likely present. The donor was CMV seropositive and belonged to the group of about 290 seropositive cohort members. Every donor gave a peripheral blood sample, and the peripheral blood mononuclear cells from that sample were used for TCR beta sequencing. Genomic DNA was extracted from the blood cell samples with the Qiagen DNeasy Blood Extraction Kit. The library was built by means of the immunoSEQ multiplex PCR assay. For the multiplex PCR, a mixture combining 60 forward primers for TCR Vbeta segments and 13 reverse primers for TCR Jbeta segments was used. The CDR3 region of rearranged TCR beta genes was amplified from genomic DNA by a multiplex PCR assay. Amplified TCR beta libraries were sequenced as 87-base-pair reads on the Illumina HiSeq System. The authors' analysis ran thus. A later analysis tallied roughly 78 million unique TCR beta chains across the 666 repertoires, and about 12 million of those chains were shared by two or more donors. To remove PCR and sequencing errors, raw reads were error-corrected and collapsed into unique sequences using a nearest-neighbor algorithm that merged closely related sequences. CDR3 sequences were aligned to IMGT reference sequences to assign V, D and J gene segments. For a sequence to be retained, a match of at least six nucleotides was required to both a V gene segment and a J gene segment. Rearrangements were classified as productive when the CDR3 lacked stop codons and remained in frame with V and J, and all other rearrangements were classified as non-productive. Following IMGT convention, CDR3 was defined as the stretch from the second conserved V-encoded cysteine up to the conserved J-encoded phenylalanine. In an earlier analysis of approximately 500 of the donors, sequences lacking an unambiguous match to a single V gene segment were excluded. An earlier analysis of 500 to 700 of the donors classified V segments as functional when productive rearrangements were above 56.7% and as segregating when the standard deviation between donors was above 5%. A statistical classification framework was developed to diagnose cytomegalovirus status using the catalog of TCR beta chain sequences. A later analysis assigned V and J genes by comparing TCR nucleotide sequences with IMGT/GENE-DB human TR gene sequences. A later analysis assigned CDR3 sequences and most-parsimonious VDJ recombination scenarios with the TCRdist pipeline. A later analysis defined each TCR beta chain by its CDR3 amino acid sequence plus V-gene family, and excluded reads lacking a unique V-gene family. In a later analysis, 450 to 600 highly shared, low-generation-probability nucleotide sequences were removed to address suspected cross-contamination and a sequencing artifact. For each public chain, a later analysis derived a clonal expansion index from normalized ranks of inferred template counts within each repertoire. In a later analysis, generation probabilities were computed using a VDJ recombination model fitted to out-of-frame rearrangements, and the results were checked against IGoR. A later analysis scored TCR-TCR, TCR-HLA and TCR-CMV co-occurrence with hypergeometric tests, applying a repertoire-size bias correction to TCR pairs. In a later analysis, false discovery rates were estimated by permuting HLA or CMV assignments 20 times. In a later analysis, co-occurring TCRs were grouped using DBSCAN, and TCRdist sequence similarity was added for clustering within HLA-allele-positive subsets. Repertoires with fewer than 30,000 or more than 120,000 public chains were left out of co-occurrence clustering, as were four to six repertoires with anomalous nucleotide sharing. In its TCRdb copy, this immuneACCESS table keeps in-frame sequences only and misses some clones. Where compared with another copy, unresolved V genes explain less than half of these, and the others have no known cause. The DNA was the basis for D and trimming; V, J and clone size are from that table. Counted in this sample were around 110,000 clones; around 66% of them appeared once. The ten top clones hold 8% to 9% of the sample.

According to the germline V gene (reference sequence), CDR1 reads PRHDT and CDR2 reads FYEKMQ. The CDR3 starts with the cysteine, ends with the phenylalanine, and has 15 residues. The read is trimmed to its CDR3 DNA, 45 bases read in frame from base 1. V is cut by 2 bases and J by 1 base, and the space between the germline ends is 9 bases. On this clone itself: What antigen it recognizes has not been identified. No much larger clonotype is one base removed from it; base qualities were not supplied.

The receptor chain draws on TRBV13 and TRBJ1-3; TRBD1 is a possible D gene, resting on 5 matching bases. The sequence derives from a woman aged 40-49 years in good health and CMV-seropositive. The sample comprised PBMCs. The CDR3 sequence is CASSLNGGSGNTIYF. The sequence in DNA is TGTGCCAGCAGCTTAAACGGGGGTTCTGGAAACACCATATATTTT.